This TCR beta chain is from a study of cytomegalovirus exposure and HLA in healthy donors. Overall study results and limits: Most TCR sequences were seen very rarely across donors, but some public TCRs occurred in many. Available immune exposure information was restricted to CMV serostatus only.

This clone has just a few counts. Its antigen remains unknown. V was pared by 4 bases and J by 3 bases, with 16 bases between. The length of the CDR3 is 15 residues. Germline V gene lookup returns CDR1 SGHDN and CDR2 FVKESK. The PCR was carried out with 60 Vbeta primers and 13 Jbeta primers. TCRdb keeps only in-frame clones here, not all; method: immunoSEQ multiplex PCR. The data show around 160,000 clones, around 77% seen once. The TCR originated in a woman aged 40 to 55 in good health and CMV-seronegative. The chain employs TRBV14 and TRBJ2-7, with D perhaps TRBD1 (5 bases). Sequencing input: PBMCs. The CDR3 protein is CASSLLGAGNYEQYF. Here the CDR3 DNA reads TGTGCCAGCAGCCTCCTTGGGGCAGGGAACTACGAGCAGTACTTC. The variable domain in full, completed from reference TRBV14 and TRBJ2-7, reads EAGVTQFPSHSVIEKGQTVTLRCDPISGHDNLYWYRRVMGKEIKFLLHFVKESKQDESGMPNNRFLAERTGGTYSTLKVQPAELEDSGVYFCASSLLGAGNYEQYFGPGTRLTVT.